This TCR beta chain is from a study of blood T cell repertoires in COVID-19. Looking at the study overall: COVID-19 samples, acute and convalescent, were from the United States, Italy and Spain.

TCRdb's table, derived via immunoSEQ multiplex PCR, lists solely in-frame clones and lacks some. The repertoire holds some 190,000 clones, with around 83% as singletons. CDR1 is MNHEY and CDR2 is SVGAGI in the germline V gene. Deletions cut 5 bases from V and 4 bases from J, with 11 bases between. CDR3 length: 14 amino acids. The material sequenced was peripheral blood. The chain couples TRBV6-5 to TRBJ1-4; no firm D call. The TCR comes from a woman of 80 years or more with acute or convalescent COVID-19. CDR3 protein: CASSNGVINEKLFF. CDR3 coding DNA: TGTGCCAGCAGTAACGGGGTGATTAATGAAAAACTGTTTTTT.